This TCR beta chain came from a study of CD8 T cells in ankylosing spondylitis (dated by TCRdb to about 2017). Context from the whole study: The study profiled T cell receptor beta repertoires in healthy donors and ankylosing spondylitis patients to find disease-linked TCR variants. The whole study cohort included 90 to 120 healthy donors and 25 ankylosing spondylitis patients. Samples of peripheral blood were taken, and for ankylosing spondylitis patients, synovial fluid was collected as well.

Instrument used: Illumina HiSeq 2500. TCR beta libraries were prepared by quantitative 5'-RACE with molecular barcodes. In the authors' own workflow: A new computational method based on a probabilistic model of VDJ rearrangement was used to identify disease-linked TCR variants. TCRdb reprocessing: public reads trimmed at Q25 with fastp, clones called with MiXCR, in-frame beta chains kept. Each CDR3 protein gets just one entry, which takes the most common genes and DNA from the rows behind it. TCRdb, rather than the study authors, made the V and J calls. The sample has more than 300,000 distinct CDR3 sequences on record, 7% to 9% of them singletons. The top ten hold 13% to 15% of the sample. The investigation overall reported the following: Some of the motif variants had been reported before in the synovial fluid and blood of reactive arthritis patients, a finding that suggests common disease-initiation mechanisms. Significant enrichment of the disease-linked clones was reported in matched synovial fluid samples from ankylosing spondylitis patients. Blood from ankylosing spondylitis patients appeared to be characterized by a TCR beta motif made up of several highly homologous amino acid variants. A CD8+ phenotype was shown by the disease-linked clones, which were found at relatively low frequencies in peripheral blood.

With respect to this clonotype: Its target antigen remains unknown. Within one base of it there is no much larger clone, and no base qualities were kept.

From V the trimming removes 7 bases and from J it removes 6 bases, while the gene matches leave 15 bases of the junction unaccounted for. The CDR3 runs 15 amino acids, cysteine and phenylalanine included. Of all the DNA, just the CDR3 is kept, 45 bases in frame from base 1. The sequence links TRBV12-3 or TRBV12-4 to TRBJ2-7; 7 bases in between match TRBD1. This receptor was obtained from a male donor with ankylosing spondylitis. The sequenced material came from blood, either unsorted or a sorted T cell fraction (not recorded which). Read as DNA, the sequence is TGTGCCAGCACCCCTGAGGGACAGCCTATGCTCGAGCAGTACTTC. It specifies CASTPEGQPMLEQYF.